The present entry profiles one T cell receptor (beta chain) with its context. This CDR3 is built from 12 residues. V dropped 4 bases and J dropped 10 bases, with 10 bases sitting between them. Germline V lookup: CDR1 ENHRY, CDR2 SYGVKD. These data are taken from a study of blood T cells in healthy people across ages. Study-level background: Template switching recovered approximately one barcoded beta molecule for every two T cells.

Total RNA extracted from each sample amounted to at least 5 micrograms. It was with a sample-barcoded 5' primer and a J-beta primer mix that a second PCR of about 7 to 12 cycles was run. TCRdb fed the 5' RACE reads into MiXCR, producing one record per CDR3 protein. The table includes around 690,000 distinct CDR3 sequences, around 54% detected once. This chain joins TRBV10-3 and TRBJ2-2; D may match TRBD1 or TRBD2 (5 bases each). The clonotype was recovered from a man aged 55 to 70 in good health. Sequenced sample: blood. CDR3 sequence: CAISGDPEELFF. CDR3 DNA sequence: TGTGCCATCAGTGGGGACCCGGAGGAGCTGTTTTTT.